These 27 T cell receptor beta chains were all obtained from the same sample, sequenced in a study of T cell responses to AZD1222 COVID-19 vaccine. Sequencing was performed with immunoSEQ multiplex PCR; in TCRdb, only in-frame clones are kept and a portion is missing. The sample includes approximately 150,000 clones, roughly 92% seen only once; the top ten take around 1.6%. This specimen was peripheral blood, taken on day 0 of AZD1222 vaccination. All receptors derive from an adult in good health.

This clone was seen a few times. The chain links TRBV7-9 to TRBJ1-6, with D unresolved. Trimming removed 1 base from V and 5 bases from J, with 6 bases in between. This CDR3 spans 14 amino acids. CDR1 is SEHNR and CDR2 is FQNEAQ in the germline V gene (reference sequence). CDR3 coding DNA: TGTGCCAGCAGCTTAGGACGGAATAATTCACCCCTCCACTTT. Encoded protein: CASSLGRNNSPLHF. Variable domain in full (rest from reference TRBV7-9 and TRBJ1-6): DTGVSQNPRHKITKRGQNVTFRCDPISEHNRLYWYRQTLGQGPEFLTYFQNEAQLEKSRLLSDRFSAERPKGSFSTLEIQRTEQGDSAMYLCASSLGRNNSPLHFGNGTRLTVT.

The chain is built from TRBV10-1 and TRBJ2-3; no reliable D call. The CDR3 spans 13 residues. CDR1 is WNHNN and CDR2 is SYGVQD in the germline V gene (reference sequence). V was trimmed by 5 bases and J by 3 bases, leaving 9 bases between them. The CDR3 bases are TGCGCCAGCAGTCTCTTCGGAACAGATACGCAGTATTTT. Translating it yields CASSLFGTDTQYF.

The chain recombines TRBV19 with TRBJ2-2, with 8 bases that match TRBD2. The CDR3 loop spans 15 amino acids. Germline V gene lookup returns CDR1 LNHDA and CDR2 SQIVND (reference sequence). J lost 5 bases, V lost 3 bases, and 5 bases had no gene match. CDR3 DNA sequence: TGTGCCAGTAGTATTTTTAGCGGGGTAACCGGGGAGCTGTTTTTT. This translates into CASSIFSGVTGELFF.

The chain joins TRBV29-1 to TRBJ2-5, with D tentatively TRBD2 (5 bases). The CDR3 runs to 14 residues. The germline V gene has CDR1 SQVTM and CDR2 ANQGSEA. V lost 7 bases and J 1 base, leaving 16 bases between the germline ends. CDR3 residues: CSGASRRVQETQYF. CDR3 DNA sequence: TGCAGCGGGGCAAGCAGGCGGGTCCAAGAGACCCAGTACTTC.

V usage is TRBV30 and J usage is TRBJ1-2; weak D call: TRBD1 (5 bases). CDR3 length: 13 amino acids. The ends were cut back, 5 bases at V and 5 bases at J, with 15 bases in the middle. Germline loops: CDR1 GTSNPN, CDR2 SVGIG (reference sequence). The CDR3 DNA reads as TGTGCCTGGGCCGAGAGGGGAAGGTATGGCTACACCTTC. Translating gives CAWAERGRYGYTF.

This chain joins TRBV3-1 (or the pseudogene TRBV3-2) and TRBJ1-4, with D possibly matching TRBD1 (6 bases). Trimming left V 1 base short and J 8 bases short, with 14 bases between. Germline CDR1 reads LGHDT; CDR2 reads YNNKEL (reference sequence). CDR3 size: 15 residues. CDR3 loop: CASSQGGGVREKLFF. The CDR3 bases are TGTGCCAGCAGCCAAGGAGGGGGGGTGCGAGAAAAACTGTTTTTT.

V is TRBV4-1 and J is TRBJ2-3; perhaps D is TRBD1 or TRBD2 (5 bases each). The ends were cut back, 4 bases at V and 6 bases at J, with 14 bases in the middle. This CDR3 has 14 amino acids. Germline values: CDR1 MGHRA, CDR2 YSYEKL. The CDR3 region is CASSRTGSGDTQYF. CDR3 bases: TGCGCCAGCAGCCGAACAGGCTCGGGGGATACGCAGTATTTT.

The chain is built from TRBV4-1 and TRBJ1-2; tentatively, D is TRBD1 (5 bases). The CDR3 sequence is 13 residues long. Trimming took off 4 bases at V and 2 bases at J, with 8 bases between the two ends. Germline CDR1 reads MGHRA; CDR2 reads YSYEKL. CDR3 DNA sequence: TGCGCCAGCAGCCGGGACTTAAACTATGGCTACACCTTC. Amino acid sequence: CASSRDLNYGYTF.

The chain has TRBV7-9 and TRBJ1-2; D may be TRBD1 (5 bases). With 1 base removed from V and 3 bases from J, the gap between germline ends came to 15 bases. CDR1 SEHNR and CDR2 FQNEAQ come from the germline V gene (reference sequence). This CDR3 is 16 amino acids long. In DNA, the CDR3 is TGTGCCAGCAGCTTAGGCTTTGCAGGGTTGGACTATGGCTACACCTTC. Translation gives CASSLGFAGLDYGYTF.

The genes are TRBV18 and TRBJ1-1; the match to TRBD1 covers 10 bases. This CDR3 has 16 amino acids. J gave up 4 bases and V 3 bases, and 8 bases lay outside the gene matches. Germline values: CDR1 KGHSH, CDR2 LQKENI. DNA of the CDR3: TGTGCCAGCTCACCCCGACAGGGGGCAGGCGGCACTGAAGCTTTCTTT. Its translation: CASSPRQGAGGTEAFF. Supplemented by reference TRBV18 and TRBJ1-1, the full variable domain reads NAGVMQNPRHLVRRRGQEARLRCSPMKGHSHVYWYRQLPEEGLKFMVYLQKENIIDESGMPKERFSAEFPKEGPSILRIQQVVRGDSAAYFCASSPRQGAGGTEAFFGQGTRLTVV.

The gene calls are TRBV7-3 and TRBJ2-7; D possibly corresponds to TRBD2 (6 bases). Between the trimmed V and J ends, which lost 5 bases and 3 bases, there was a span of 11 bases. This CDR3 spans 13 amino acids. The germline V gene has CDR1 SGHTA and CDR2 FQGTGA. CDR3 amino acids: CASSPSGGYEQYF. The CDR3 DNA reads TGTGCCAGCAGCCCCTCCGGGGGCTACGAGCAGTACTTC.

This clone occurred a few times. This chain links TRBV18 with TRBJ2-7; no reliable D call. Per germline, CDR1 KGHSH and CDR2 LQKENI. The CDR3 covers 13 residues. V was shortened by 4 bases and J by 0 bases, with 7 bases between the two germline ends. The CDR3 reads CASSHSSSYEQYF. As DNA, the CDR3 is TGTGCCAGCTCACATTCGAGCTCCTACGAGCAGTACTTC.

V usage is TRBV6-5 and J usage is TRBJ2-3, with 9 bases aligning to TRBD1. The CDR3 is 15 residues long. Germline-derived CDR1 and CDR2 are MNHEY and SVGAGI. J gave up 5 bases and V 6 bases, and 9 bases lay outside the gene matches. CDR3 in amino acids: CASRDPGQGRDTQYF. CDR3 coding DNA: TGTGCCAGCAGAGATCCGGGACAGGGAAGAGATACGCAGTATTTT.

This chain uses TRBV3-1 (or the pseudogene TRBV3-2) with TRBJ1-5, with a possible D match to TRBD1 (6 bases). The V end was cut by 4 bases, the J end by 11 bases, with 18 bases between. Looked up from germline, CDR1 is LGHDT and CDR2 is YNNKEL (reference sequence). The CDR3 totals 14 residues. The chain's CDR3 is CASSPQQGSVSQHF. The CDR3, as DNA: TGTGCCAGCAGCCCCCAACAGGGTAGTGTGTCCCAGCATTTT.

The chain joins TRBV5-5 to TRBJ1-2; a weak D match, TRBD1 (6 bases). Per germline, CDR1 SGHKS and CDR2 YYEKEE (reference sequence). The V end was cut by 5 bases, the J end by 5 bases, with 19 bases between. The CDR3 runs 15 residues. CDR3 region: CASSLEGVTGYGYTF. The CDR3 nucleotides are TGTGCCAGCAGTCTGGAGGGGGTCACAGGATATGGCTACACCTTC.

V and J are TRBV2 and TRBJ2-1; possible D gene TRBD2, 6 bases. CDR3 length equals 16 residues. The germline CDR1 and CDR2 sequences are SNHLY and FYNNEI. The V end lost 4 bases, the J end lost 8 bases, and 21 bases lay between the germline ends. For the CDR3, the DNA is TGTGCCAGCAGTGTAGGAGGAGGGCGTCTGATGGATGAGCAGTTCTTC. This translates into CASSVGGGRLMDEQFF.

The CDR3 nucleotides are TGTGCCAGCAGCTTGGTACAGGGTTCTACTAATGAAAAACTGTTTTTT. This codes for CASSLVQGSTNEKLFF. The chain employs TRBV5-8 and TRBJ1-4; TRBD1 might be the D (6 bases). Deletions cut 0 bases from V and 2 bases from J, with 11 bases between. Per germline, CDR1 SGHTS and CDR2 YDEGEE. CDR3 length equals 16 residues.

This sequence joins TRBV4-2 and TRBJ2-1; maybe TRBD2 (6 bases). Germline CDR1 LGHNA, CDR2 YNFKEQ. V lost 4 bases to trimming and J lost 5 bases, with 15 bases between them. The CDR3 length is 15 residues. Written as DNA, the CDR3 is TGTGCCAGCAGCCGGAGGGGCGGGACGGACAATGAGCAGTTCTTC. Translated, it gives CASSRRGGTDNEQFF.

This sequence joins TRBV4-1 and TRBJ1-6, with D maybe TRBD1 (6 bases). This CDR3 spans 16 amino acids. Trimming pared 2 bases from V and 7 bases from J, leaving 15 bases between. The V gene's germline CDR1 is MGHRA and CDR2 YSYEKL. The CDR3 sequence: CASSQLGGRENSPLHF. CDR3 nucleotide sequence: TGCGCCAGCAGCCAATTGGGGGGCCGGGAGAATTCACCCCTCCACTTT.

V is TRBV4-1 and J is TRBJ2-1, with D perhaps matching TRBD2 (5 bases). Germline V gives CDR1 MGHRA, CDR2 YSYEKL. The CDR3 runs 16 residues. V was trimmed by 1 base and J by 1 base, leaving 11 bases between them. CDR3 in DNA: TGCGCCAGCAGCCAAGGTTTGCGGGTATCCTACAATGAGCAGTTCTTC. As protein: CASSQGLRVSYNEQFF.

The genes are TRBV6-5 and TRBJ2-2, with D possibly TRBD2 on 6 matching bases. There are 14 residues in the CDR3. Trimming took off 5 bases at V and 7 bases at J, with 14 bases between the two ends. CDR1 and CDR2 from the germline V gene are MNHEY and SVGAGI. The DNA of the CDR3 is TGTGCCAGCAGTCTACTGGAGGGAGGCGGGGAGCTGTTTTTT. This sequence encodes CASSLLEGGGELFF.

V usage is TRBV24-1 and J usage is TRBJ2-7, with D unclear. Germline V gene lookup returns CDR1 KGHDR and CDR2 SFDVKD. This CDR3 region has 12 residues. V was cut by 1 base and J by 7 bases, with 7 bases left in between. Here the CDR3 DNA reads TGTGCCACCAGTGATTTTGGTGAAGAGCAGTACTTC. Residues: CATSDFGEEQYF.

The chain couples TRBV6-5 to TRBJ2-2; D is uncertain. This CDR3 region has 12 residues. CDR1 is MNHEY and CDR2 is SVGAGI in the germline V gene. This CDR3 is CGVRKNTGELFF. The CDR3 DNA reads TGTGGTGTACGGAAGAACACCGGGGAGCTGTTTTTT.

This sequence joins TRBV5-6 and TRBJ1-2; possible D gene TRBD1, 6 bases. This CDR3 comprises 13 residues. Per the germline V gene, CDR1 is SGHDT and CDR2 is YYEEEE. V shed 4 bases and J shed 5 bases, with 12 bases lying between them. The CDR3 DNA is TGTGCCAGCAGCCCGGGGGCAGAATATGGCTACACCTTC. It translates to CASSPGAEYGYTF.

The gene calls are TRBV24-1 and TRBJ2-5; D gene unclear. Germline V gives CDR1 KGHDR, CDR2 SFDVKD. V lost 4 bases to trimming and J lost 6 bases, with 5 bases between them. The CDR3 sequence is 11 residues long. CDR3 amino acids: CATSDRKTQYF. The CDR3 nucleotides read TGTGCCACCAGTGACCGTAAGACCCAGTACTTC.

V is TRBV7-2 and J is TRBJ1-6; 8 bases are a match to TRBD1. The germline CDR1 and CDR2 sequences are SGHTA and FQGNSA. Losses at the gene ends were 1 base for V and 11 bases for J; bases not matched to a gene: 7. The CDR3 length is 15 residues. In DNA, the CDR3 is TGTGCCAGCAGCTTAGGGACAGGGATTGGAACACCCCTCCACTTT. Its translation is CASSLGTGIGTPLHF.

The V call is TRBV10-3, the J call TRBJ2-3; possible D gene TRBD1, 6 bases. V lost 2 bases and J lost 2, with 23 bases in between. The germline CDR1 and CDR2 sequences are ENHRY and SYGVKD. The CDR3 runs 19 residues. CDR3 DNA sequence: TGTGCCATCAGTGAGCCTTTACCGGGACACCTTACGTTCACAGATACGCAGTATTTT. It codes for CAISEPLPGHLTFTDTQYF.